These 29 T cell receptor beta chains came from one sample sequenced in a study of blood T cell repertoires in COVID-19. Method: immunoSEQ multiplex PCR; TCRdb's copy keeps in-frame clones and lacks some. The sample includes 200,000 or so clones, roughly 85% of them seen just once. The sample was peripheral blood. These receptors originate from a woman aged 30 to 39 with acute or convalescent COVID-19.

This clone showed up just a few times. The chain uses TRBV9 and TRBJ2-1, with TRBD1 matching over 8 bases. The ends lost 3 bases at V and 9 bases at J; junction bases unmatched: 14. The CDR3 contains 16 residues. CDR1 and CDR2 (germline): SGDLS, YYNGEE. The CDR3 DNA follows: TGTGCCAGCAGCGCCCTAGCCCAGGGGGCTCTAGCTGAGCAGTTCTTC. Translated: CASSALAQGALAEQFF.

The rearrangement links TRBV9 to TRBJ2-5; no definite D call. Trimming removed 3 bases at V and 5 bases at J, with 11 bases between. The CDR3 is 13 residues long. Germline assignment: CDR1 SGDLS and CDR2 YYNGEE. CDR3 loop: CASSAPSLETQYF. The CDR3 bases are TGTGCCAGCAGCGCCCCCTCCCTGGAGACCCAGTACTTC.

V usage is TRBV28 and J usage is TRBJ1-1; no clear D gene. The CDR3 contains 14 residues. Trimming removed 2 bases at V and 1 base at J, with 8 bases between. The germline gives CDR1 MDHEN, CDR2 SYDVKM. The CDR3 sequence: CASSLGQWNTEAFF. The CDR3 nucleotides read TGTGCCAGCAGTTTAGGTCAGTGGAACACTGAAGCTTTCTTT.

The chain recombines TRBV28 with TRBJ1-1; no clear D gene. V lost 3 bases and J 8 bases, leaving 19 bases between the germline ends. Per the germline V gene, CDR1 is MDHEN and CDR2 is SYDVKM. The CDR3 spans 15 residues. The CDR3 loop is CASSFNRRLAGEAFF. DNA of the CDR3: TGTGCCAGCAGTTTTAACAGACGGCTTGCGGGGGAAGCTTTCTTT.

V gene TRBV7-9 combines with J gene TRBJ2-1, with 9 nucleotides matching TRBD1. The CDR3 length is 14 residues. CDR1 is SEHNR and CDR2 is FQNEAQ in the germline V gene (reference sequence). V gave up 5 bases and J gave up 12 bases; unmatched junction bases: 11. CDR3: CASSPEGQGPRQFF. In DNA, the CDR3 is TGTGCCAGCAGCCCGGAGGGACAGGGACCGCGGCAGTTCTTC.

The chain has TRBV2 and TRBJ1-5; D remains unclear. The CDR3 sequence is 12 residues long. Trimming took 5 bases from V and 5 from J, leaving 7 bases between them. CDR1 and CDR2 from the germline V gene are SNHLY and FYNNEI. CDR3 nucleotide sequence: TGTGCCAGCAGTCGGTTGGATCAGCCCCAGCATTTT. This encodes CASSRLDQPQHF.

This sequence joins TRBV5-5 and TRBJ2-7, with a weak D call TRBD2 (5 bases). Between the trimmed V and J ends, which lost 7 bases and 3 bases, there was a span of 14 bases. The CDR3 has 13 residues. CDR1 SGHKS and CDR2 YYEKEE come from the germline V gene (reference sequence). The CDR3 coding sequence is TGTGCCAGCGGGCTGACTACGTACTACGAGCAGTACTTC. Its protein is CASGLTTYYEQYF.

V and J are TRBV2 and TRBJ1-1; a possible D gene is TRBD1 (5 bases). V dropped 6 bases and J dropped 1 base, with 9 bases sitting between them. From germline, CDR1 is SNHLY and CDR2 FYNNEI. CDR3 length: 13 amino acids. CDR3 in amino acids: CASRVTGNTEAFF. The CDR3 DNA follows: TGTGCCAGCAGGGTCACAGGGAACACTGAAGCTTTCTTT.

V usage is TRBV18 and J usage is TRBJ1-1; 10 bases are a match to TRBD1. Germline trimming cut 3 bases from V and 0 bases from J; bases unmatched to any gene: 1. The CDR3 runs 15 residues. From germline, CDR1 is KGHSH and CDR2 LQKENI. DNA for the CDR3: TGTGCCAGCTCACCCGGGACAGGGGTGAACACTGAAGCTTTCTTT. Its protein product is CASSPGTGVNTEAFF.

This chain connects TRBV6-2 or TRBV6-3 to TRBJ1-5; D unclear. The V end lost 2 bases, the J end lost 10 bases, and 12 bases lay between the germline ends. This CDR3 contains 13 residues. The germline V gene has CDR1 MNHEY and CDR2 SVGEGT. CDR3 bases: TGTGCCAGCAGTTACGGCAGTCTTATCCCCCAGCATTTT. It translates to CASSYGSLIPQHF.

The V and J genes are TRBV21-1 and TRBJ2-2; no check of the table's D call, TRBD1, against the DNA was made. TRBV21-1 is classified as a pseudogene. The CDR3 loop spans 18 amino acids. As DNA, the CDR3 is TGTGCCAGCTATGGAGACAGGGTAGATGGCTCGAACACCGGGGAGCTGTTTTTT. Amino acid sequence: CASYGDRVDGSNTGELFF.

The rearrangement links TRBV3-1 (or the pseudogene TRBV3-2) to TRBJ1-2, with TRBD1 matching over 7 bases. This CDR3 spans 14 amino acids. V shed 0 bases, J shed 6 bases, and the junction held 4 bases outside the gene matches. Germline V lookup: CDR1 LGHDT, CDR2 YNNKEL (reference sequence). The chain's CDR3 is CASSQEQGSHGYTF. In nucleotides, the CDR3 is TGTGCCAGCAGCCAAGAACAGGGGTCACATGGCTACACCTTC.

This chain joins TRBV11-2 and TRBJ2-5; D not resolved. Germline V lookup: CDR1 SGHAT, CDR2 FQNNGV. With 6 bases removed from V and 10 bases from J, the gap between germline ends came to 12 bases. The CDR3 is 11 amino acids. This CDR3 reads CASRFDQVQYF. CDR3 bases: TGTGCCAGCAGGTTCGACCAGGTCCAGTACTTC.

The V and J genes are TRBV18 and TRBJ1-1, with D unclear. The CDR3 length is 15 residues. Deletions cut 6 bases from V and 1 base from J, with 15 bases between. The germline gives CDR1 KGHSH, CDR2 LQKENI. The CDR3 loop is CASSLRGMGNTEAFF. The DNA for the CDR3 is TGTGCCAGCTCCCTGCGGGGAATGGGGAACACTGAAGCTTTCTTT.

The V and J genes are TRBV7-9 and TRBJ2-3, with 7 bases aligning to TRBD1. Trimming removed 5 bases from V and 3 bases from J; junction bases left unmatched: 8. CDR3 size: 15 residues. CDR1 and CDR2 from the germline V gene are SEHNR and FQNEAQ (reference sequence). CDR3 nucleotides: TGTGCCAGCAGCCCCCGACAGGGAGAAACAGATACGCAGTATTTT. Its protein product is CASSPRQGETDTQYF.

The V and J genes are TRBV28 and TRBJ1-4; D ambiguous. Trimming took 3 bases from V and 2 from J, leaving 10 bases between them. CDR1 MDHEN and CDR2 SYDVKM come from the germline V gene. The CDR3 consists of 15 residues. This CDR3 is CASSFIRVTNEKLFF. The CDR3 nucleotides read TGTGCCAGCAGTTTTATCCGGGTTACTAATGAAAAACTGTTTTTT.

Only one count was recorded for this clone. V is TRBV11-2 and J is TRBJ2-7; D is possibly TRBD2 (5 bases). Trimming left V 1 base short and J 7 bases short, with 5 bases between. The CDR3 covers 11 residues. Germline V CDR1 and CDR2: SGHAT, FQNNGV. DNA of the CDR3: TGTGCCAGCAGCTTAGGGGAGGAGCAGTACTTC. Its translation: CASSLGEEQYF. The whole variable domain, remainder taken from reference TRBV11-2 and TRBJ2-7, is EAGVAQSPRYKIIEKRQSVAFWCNPISGHATLYWYQQILGQGPKLLIQFQNNGVVDDSQLPKDRFSAERLKGVDSTLKIQPAKLEDSAVYLCASSLGEEQYFGPGTRLTVT.

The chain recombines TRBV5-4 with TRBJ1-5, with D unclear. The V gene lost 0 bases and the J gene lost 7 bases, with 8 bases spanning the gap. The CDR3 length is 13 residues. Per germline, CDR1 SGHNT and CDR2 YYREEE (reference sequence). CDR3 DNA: TGTGCCAGCAGCTTGGGGGTGGGCCAGCCCCAGCATTTT. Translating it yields CASSLGVGQPQHF. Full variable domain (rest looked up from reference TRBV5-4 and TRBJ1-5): ETGVTQSPTHLIKTRGQQVTLRCSSQSGHNTVSWYQQALGQGPQFIFQYYREEENGRGNFPPRFSGLQFPNYSSELNVNALELDDSALYLCASSLGVGQPQHFGDGTRLSIL.

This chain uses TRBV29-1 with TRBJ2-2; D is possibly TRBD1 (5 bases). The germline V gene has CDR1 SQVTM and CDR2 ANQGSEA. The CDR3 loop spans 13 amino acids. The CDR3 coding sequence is TGCAGTGCAGACAGTTTGAACACCGGGGAGCTGTTTTTT. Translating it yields CSADSLNTGELFF.

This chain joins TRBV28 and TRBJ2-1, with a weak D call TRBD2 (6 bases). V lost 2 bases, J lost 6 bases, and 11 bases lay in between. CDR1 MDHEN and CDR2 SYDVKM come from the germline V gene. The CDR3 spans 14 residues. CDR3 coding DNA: TGTGCCAGCAGTTTAGCGGGATACGCCAATGAGCAGTTCTTC. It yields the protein CASSLAGYANEQFF.

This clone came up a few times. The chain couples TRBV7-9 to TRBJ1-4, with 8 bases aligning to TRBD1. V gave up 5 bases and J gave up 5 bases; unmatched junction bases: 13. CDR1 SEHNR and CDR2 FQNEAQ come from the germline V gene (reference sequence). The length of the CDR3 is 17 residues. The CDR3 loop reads CASSTTRQGAGNEKLFF. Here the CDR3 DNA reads TGTGCCAGCAGCACCACTCGCCAGGGGGCGGGAAATGAAAAACTGTTTTTT.

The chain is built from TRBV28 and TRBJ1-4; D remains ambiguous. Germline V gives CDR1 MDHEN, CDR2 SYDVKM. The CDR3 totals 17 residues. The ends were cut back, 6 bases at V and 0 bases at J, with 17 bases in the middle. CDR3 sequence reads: CASRTAGWTTTNEKLFF. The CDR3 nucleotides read TGTGCCAGCAGAACCGCAGGATGGACTACAACTAATGAAAAACTGTTTTTT.

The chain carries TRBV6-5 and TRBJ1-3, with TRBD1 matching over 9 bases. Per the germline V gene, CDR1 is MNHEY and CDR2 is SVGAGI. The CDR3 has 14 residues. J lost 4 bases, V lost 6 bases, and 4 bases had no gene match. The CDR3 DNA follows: TGTGCCAGCAGAACCGGGACAGGGGGAAACACCATATATTTT. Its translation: CASRTGTGGNTIYF.

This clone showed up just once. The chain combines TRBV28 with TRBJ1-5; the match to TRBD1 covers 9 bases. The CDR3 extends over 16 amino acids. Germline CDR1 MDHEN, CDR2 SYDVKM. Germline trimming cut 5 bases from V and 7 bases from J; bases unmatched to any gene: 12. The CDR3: CASSLPGTGSWQPQHF. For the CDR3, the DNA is TGTGCCAGCAGTCTTCCCGGGACAGGGAGTTGGCAGCCCCAGCATTTT. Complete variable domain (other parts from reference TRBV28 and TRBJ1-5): DVKVTQSSRYLVKRTGEKVFLECVQDMDHENMFWYRQDPGLGLRLIYFSYDVKMKEKGDIPEGYSVSREKKERFSLILESASTNQTSMYLCASSLPGTGSWQPQHFGDGTRLSIL.

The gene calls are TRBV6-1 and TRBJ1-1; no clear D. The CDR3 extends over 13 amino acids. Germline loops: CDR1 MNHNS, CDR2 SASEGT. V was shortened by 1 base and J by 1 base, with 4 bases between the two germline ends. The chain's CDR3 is CASSEGANTEAFF. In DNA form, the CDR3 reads TGTGCCAGCAGTGAAGGAGCGAACACTGAAGCTTTCTTT.

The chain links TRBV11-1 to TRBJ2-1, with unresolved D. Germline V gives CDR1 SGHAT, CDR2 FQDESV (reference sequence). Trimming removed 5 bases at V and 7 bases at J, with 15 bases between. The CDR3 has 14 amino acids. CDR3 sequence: CASSPDRMRNEQFF. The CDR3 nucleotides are TGTGCCAGCAGCCCAGATAGGATGCGGAATGAGCAGTTCTTC. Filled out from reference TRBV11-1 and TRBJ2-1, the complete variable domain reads EAEVAQSPRYKITEKSQAVAFWCDPISGHATLYWYRQILGQGPELLVQFQDESVVDDSQLPKDRFSAERLKGVDSTLKIQPAELGDSAMYLCASSPDRMRNEQFFGPGTRLTVL.

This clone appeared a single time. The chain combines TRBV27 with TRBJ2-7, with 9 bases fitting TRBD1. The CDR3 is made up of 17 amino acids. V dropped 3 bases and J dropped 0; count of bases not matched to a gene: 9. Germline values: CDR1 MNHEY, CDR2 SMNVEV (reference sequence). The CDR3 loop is CASSFRGQGFFSYEQYF. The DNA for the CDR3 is TGTGCCAGCAGTTTCCGGGGACAGGGATTTTTCTCCTACGAGCAGTACTTC.

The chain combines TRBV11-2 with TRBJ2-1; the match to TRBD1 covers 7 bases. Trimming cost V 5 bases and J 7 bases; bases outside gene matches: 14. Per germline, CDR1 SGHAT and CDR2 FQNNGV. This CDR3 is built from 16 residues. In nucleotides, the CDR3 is TGTGCCAGCAGCACCAAGGGACAGTGGAAGTTGAATGAGCAGTTCTTC. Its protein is CASSTKGQWKLNEQFF.

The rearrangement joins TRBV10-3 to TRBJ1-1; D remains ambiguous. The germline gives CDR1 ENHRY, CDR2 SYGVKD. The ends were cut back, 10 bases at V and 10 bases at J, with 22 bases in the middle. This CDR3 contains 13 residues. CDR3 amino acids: CATAGVGESGAFF. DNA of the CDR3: TGTGCCACCGCCGGTGTGGGTGAAAGCGGAGCTTTCTTT.